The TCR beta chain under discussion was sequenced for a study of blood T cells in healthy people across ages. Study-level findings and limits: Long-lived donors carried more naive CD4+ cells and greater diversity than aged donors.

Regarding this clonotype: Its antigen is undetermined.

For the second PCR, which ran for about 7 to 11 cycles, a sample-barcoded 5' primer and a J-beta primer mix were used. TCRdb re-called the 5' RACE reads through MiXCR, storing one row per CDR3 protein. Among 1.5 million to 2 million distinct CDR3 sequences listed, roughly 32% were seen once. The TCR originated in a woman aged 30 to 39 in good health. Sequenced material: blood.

The CDR3 loop reads CASSLDPSGASDTQYF. As DNA, the CDR3 is TGCGCCAGCAGCTTGGACCCTAGCGGGGCCTCAGATACGCAGTATTTT. The rearrangement joins TRBV5-1 to TRBJ2-3, with 9 bases matching TRBD2. After removal of 0 bases from V and 4 bases from J, the junction contained 6 bases not matched to a gene. The CDR3 spans 16 residues. Looked up from germline, CDR1 is SGHRS and CDR2 is YFSETQ. Filled out from reference TRBV5-1 and TRBJ2-3, the complete variable domain reads KAGVTQTPRYLIKTRGQQVTLSCSPISGHRSVSWYQQTPGQGLQFLFEYFSETQRNKGNFPGRFSGRQFSNSRSEMNVSTLELGDSALYLCASSLDPSGASDTQYFGPGTRLTVL.